This entry lists 29 T cell receptor beta chains sequenced from one sample in a study of Ad26.COV2.S vaccination and SARS-CoV-2 variants. Some clones are missing from TCRdb's copy, which holds only in-frame ones; the method was immunoSEQ multiplex PCR. The sample has 300,000 to 500,000 clones; approximately 90% are singletons. Treatment noted: roughly 18 received Ad26.COV2.S at low or high dose, single or two shots; roughly five received placebo; per-sample allocation not given. It was on day 63 after the first vaccine or placebo injection that samples were taken. Sequences were derived from peripheral blood, sampled in a trial of Ad26.COV2.S vaccine versus placebo. These receptors were collected from a person aged 18 to 65 who received the Ad26.COV2.S COVID-19 vaccine or a placebo.

This chain connects TRBV20-1 to TRBJ1-2; D ambiguous. The CDR3 runs to 14 residues. Trimming took off 3 bases at V and 6 bases at J, with 17 bases between the two ends. Germline CDR1 is DFQATT and CDR2 is SNEGSKA (reference sequence). CDR3 in amino acids: CSASFSRAGNGYTF. The DNA for the CDR3 is TGCAGTGCTAGTTTCTCGAGGGCGGGTAATGGCTACACCTTC.

This chain connects TRBV19 to TRBJ2-2; no firm D call. The CDR3 spans 11 residues. Trimming left V 10 bases short and J 5 bases short, with 8 bases between. Germline V CDR1 and CDR2: LNHDA, SQIVND (reference sequence). The DNA of the CDR3 is TGTGCCACGCGTGGGACCGGGGAGCTGTTTTTT. This sequence encodes CATRGTGELFF.

The count of this clone is one. The chain recombines TRBV10-3 with TRBJ1-6; D possibly corresponds to TRBD1 (6 bases). CDR1 and CDR2 (germline): ENHRY, SYGVKD. The CDR3 length is 15 residues. Trimming removed 8 bases from V and 9 bases from J, with 20 bases in between. CDR3 in DNA: TGTGCCATCGGGGATTCCCGGGACACAGGTTCACCCCTCCACTTT. Encoded protein: CAIGDSRDTGSPLHF.

The chain uses TRBV29-1 and TRBJ2-2; D is undetermined. V shed 7 bases and J shed 1 base, with 13 bases lying between them. Per the germline V gene, CDR1 is SQVTM and CDR2 is ANQGSEA. The CDR3 is 14 residues long. The CDR3 loop reads CSAEDTENTGELFF. CDR3 DNA sequence: TGCAGCGCCGAGGATACAGAGAACACCGGGGAGCTGTTTTTT.

This chain links TRBV6-1 with TRBJ1-2, with D unclear. This CDR3 has 14 residues. Trimming pared 5 bases from V and 5 bases from J, leaving 15 bases between. Looked up from germline, CDR1 is MNHNS and CDR2 is SASEGT. This chain's CDR3 is CASSYYPAVYGYTF. Written as DNA, the CDR3 is TGTGCCAGCAGTTATTACCCGGCAGTTTATGGCTACACCTTC.

This chain uses TRBV19 with TRBJ2-1, with 12 bases that match TRBD2. The germline V gene encodes CDR1 LNHDA and CDR2 SQIVND (reference sequence). There are 14 residues in the CDR3. V gave up 4 bases and J gave up 7 bases; unmatched junction bases: 2. Here the CDR3 reads CASSTSGGVNEQFF. As DNA, the CDR3 is TGTGCCAGTAGTACTAGCGGGGGGGTTAATGAGCAGTTCTTC.

The chain is built from TRBV5-4 and TRBJ2-7; TRBD1 matches at 9 bases. The CDR3 sequence is 14 residues long. From germline, CDR1 is SGHNT and CDR2 YYREEE (reference sequence). Trimming cost V 4 bases and J 4 bases; bases outside gene matches: 6. The CDR3: CASSPGQGDYEQYF. Written as DNA, the CDR3 is TGTGCCAGCAGCCCGGGACAGGGTGATTACGAGCAGTACTTC. The entire variable domain, with the rest obtained from reference TRBV5-4 and TRBJ2-7, is as follows: ETGVTQSPTHLIKTRGQQVTLRCSSQSGHNTVSWYQQALGQGPQFIFQYYREEENGRGNFPPRFSGLQFPNYSSELNVNALELDDSALYLCASSPGQGDYEQYFGPGTRLTVT.

CDR3 sequence: CASSQERGGFSYEQYF. CDR3 bases: TGCGCCAGCAGCCAAGAAAGAGGGGGGTTCTCCTACGAGCAGTACTTC. The chain links TRBV4-3 to TRBJ2-7; perhaps D is TRBD1 or TRBD2 (6 bases each). Germline loops: CDR1 LGHNA, CDR2 YSLEER. V gave up 0 bases and J gave up 0 bases, with 12 bases separating them. The CDR3 extends over 16 amino acids.

This clone has just a few counts. The chain uses TRBV3-1 (or the pseudogene TRBV3-2) and TRBJ1-4; D is ambiguous. Trimming removed 0 bases from V and 10 bases from J, with 9 bases in between. This CDR3 comprises 13 residues. Germline loops: CDR1 LGHDT, CDR2 YNNKEL (reference sequence). In nucleotides, the CDR3 is TGTGCCAGCAGCCAAGAGTGGAGGGCAAAACTGTTTTTT. Amino acid sequence: CASSQEWRAKLFF.

V usage is TRBV23-1 and J usage is TRBJ1-2; D gene uncertain. TRBV23-1 is noted as an ORF with a role that remains uncertain. V was clipped by 4 bases and J by 3 bases, with 18 bases between them. The CDR3 extends over 16 amino acids. CDR3 nucleotide sequence: TGCGCCAGCAGTCGGAGGAGCCTAATGGAACACTATGGCTACACCTTC. This sequence encodes CASSRRSLMEHYGYTF.

The DNA of the CDR3 is TGTGCCAGCAGCCGGACAGCGAACACTGAAGCTTTCTTT. Its translation: CASSRTANTEAFF. This chain links TRBV11-3 with TRBJ1-1; TRBD1 is a possible D gene (6 bases). Trimming cost V 5 bases and J 1 base, with 8 bases left between them. The germline CDR1 and CDR2 sequences are SGHNT and YENEEA. This CDR3 comprises 13 residues. Full variable domain (rest looked up from reference TRBV11-3 and TRBJ1-1): EAGVVQSPRYKIIEKKQPVAFWCNPISGHNTLYWYLQNLGQGPELLIRYENEEAVDDSQLPKDRFSAERLKGVDSTLKIQPAELGDSAVYLCASSRTANTEAFFGQGTRLTVV.

V gene TRBV7-9 combines with J gene TRBJ2-2; the D is unclear. V shed 7 bases and J shed 3 bases, with 12 bases lying between them. The CDR3 covers 14 residues. Germline CDR1 SEHNR, CDR2 FQNEAQ (reference sequence). In DNA, the CDR3 is TGTGCCAGCACGCACATTTGGGACACCGGGGAGCTGTTTTTT. Amino acid sequence: CASTHIWDTGELFF.

The gene calls are TRBV7-8 and TRBJ2-1, with TRBD2 identical over 14 bases. Trimming cost V 2 bases and J 11 bases; bases outside gene matches: 17. This CDR3 spans 19 amino acids. The germline V gene has CDR1 SGHVS and CDR2 FQNEAQ. The CDR3 bases are TGTGCCAGCAGCTTACTCTACGAGGGACTAGCGGGGGCGCGAGGTAAGCAGTTCTTC. Translated: CASSLLYEGLAGARGKQFF.

This CDR3 reads CASSLRGTGKVGPDYEQYF. CDR3 sequence (DNA): TGCGCCAGCAGCCTGAGGGGGACAGGGAAGGTTGGCCCCGACTACGAGCAGTACTTC. The chain employs TRBV5-1 and TRBJ2-7; the match to TRBD1 covers 9 bases. The germline gives CDR1 SGHRS, CDR2 YFSETQ. The CDR3 covers 19 residues. The ends lost 4 bases at V and 3 bases at J; junction bases unmatched: 20.

The J gene is TRBJ2-2, the V gene TRBV5-4; 7 bases map to TRBD1. V was clipped by 1 base and J by 2 bases; unmatched bases: 5. CDR1 and CDR2 from the germline V gene are SGHNT and YYREEE (reference sequence). The CDR3 has 16 amino acids. CDR3: CASSLTGTANTGELFF. The CDR3 nucleotides are TGTGCCAGCAGCTTGACCGGGACAGCAAACACCGGGGAGCTGTTTTTT.

The J gene is TRBJ2-3, the V gene TRBV5-1; D is unclear. Trimming removed 2 bases from V and 5 bases from J, with 6 bases in between. In germline, CDR1 is SGHRS, CDR2 YFSETQ. The CDR3 contains 12 residues. The CDR3 coding sequence is TGCGCCAGCAGCTTTGAGAGAGATACGCAGTATTTT. Translated, it gives CASSFERDTQYF.

The chain employs TRBV18 and TRBJ1-1; 7 nucleotides match TRBD1. CDR1 and CDR2 from the germline V gene are KGHSH and LQKENI. Trimming took 3 bases from V and 0 from J; bases not matched to a gene: 4. The CDR3 loop spans 15 amino acids. CDR3: CASSPGTAMNTEAFF. CDR3 in DNA: TGTGCCAGCTCACCGGGGACAGCCATGAACACTGAAGCTTTCTTT.

The gene calls are TRBV5-6 and TRBJ1-1, with 8 nucleotides matching TRBD1. Germline values: CDR1 SGHDT, CDR2 YYEEEE. V shed 1 base and J 4 bases; nucleotides not matched to a gene: 3. This CDR3 has 14 residues. CDR3 in DNA: TGTGCCAGCAGCTTGTTGGACAGGGTCACTGAAGCTTTCTTT. It specifies CASSLLDRVTEAFF.

The rearrangement uses TRBV5-1 and TRBJ2-6, with unresolved D. CDR1 and CDR2 from the germline V gene are SGHRS and YFSETQ. V dropped 2 bases and J dropped 2 bases, with 14 bases sitting between them. CDR3 length: 17 residues. CDR3 residues: CASSFGSSLAGANVLTF. The DNA of the CDR3 is TGCGCCAGCAGCTTTGGGTCCTCCTTAGCTGGGGCCAACGTCCTGACTTTC.

V and J are TRBV6-5 and TRBJ1-1; possibly TRBD1 for D (6 bases). V dropped 6 bases and J dropped 1 base, with 15 bases sitting between them. This CDR3 region has 15 residues. Germline CDR1 MNHEY, CDR2 SVGAGI. The CDR3 DNA reads as TGTGCCAGCAGCCTGTACCCGACAGGGAACACTGAAGCTTTCTTT. Translation: CASSLYPTGNTEAFF.

The genes are TRBV5-1 and TRBJ2-2, with 7 bases matching TRBD1. The CDR3 runs to 16 residues. Germline assignment: CDR1 SGHRS and CDR2 YFSETQ. The junction had 10 bases not matched to a gene; V was cut back by 4 bases and J by 4 bases. CDR3 DNA: TGCGCCAGCAGCGCCCGACAGGGTTCGGTCACCGGGGAGCTGTTTTTT. Residues: CASSARQGSVTGELFF.

In DNA form, the CDR3 reads TGTGCCACCAGTGATTTGGAAGAGGGGAGCTCCTACAATGAGCAGTTCTTC. Amino acids: CATSDLEEGSSYNEQFF. The chain is built from TRBV24-1 and TRBJ2-1; D is possibly TRBD1 or TRBD2 (5 bases each). Deletions cut 0 bases from V and 0 bases from J, with 11 bases between. This CDR3 is 17 amino acids long. Germline V gene sequence: CDR1 KGHDR, CDR2 SFDVKD.

The chain has TRBV3-1 (or the pseudogene TRBV3-2) and TRBJ1-2, with D unresolved. CDR3 length: 13 residues. Trimming took off 0 bases at V and 3 bases at J, with 5 bases between the two ends. The germline gives CDR1 LGHDT, CDR2 YNNKEL (reference sequence). This chain's CDR3 is CASSQDLYYGYTF. The CDR3 coding sequence is TGTGCCAGCAGCCAAGACTTGTACTATGGCTACACCTTC.

V is TRBV28 and J is TRBJ1-4; TRBD1 is a possible D gene (5 bases). Trimming removed 8 bases from V and 8 bases from J, with 18 bases in between. Germline V gene sequence: CDR1 MDHEN, CDR2 SYDVKM. The CDR3 loop spans 14 amino acids. CDR3 sequence (DNA): TGTGCCAGCCACCCGGACATGGGGAAAGAAAAACTGTTTTTT. Translated, it gives CASHPDMGKEKLFF. The full variable domain, rest sourced from reference TRBV28 and TRBJ1-4, is DVKVTQSSRYLVKRTGEKVFLECVQDMDHENMFWYRQDPGLGLRLIYFSYDVKMKEKGDIPEGYSVSREKKERFSLILESASTNQTSMYLCASHPDMGKEKLFFGSGTQLSVL.

The V gene is TRBV3-1 (or the pseudogene TRBV3-2), the J gene TRBJ1-6, with unresolved D. Germline loops: CDR1 LGHDT, CDR2 YNNKEL (reference sequence). The CDR3 has 13 residues. V was cut by 1 base and J by 9 bases, with 7 bases left in between. The CDR3 nucleotides read TGTGCCAGCAGCCAAGTGGGCTCTTCACCCCTCCACTTT. Amino acid sequence: CASSQVGSSPLHF.

The count of this clone is one. The chain has TRBV27 and TRBJ2-5; 10 bases map to TRBD2. CDR3 length: 15 residues. The germline V gene has CDR1 MNHEY and CDR2 SMNVEV (reference sequence). Losses at the gene ends were 5 bases for V and 5 bases for J; bases not matched to a gene: 8. The CDR3 protein is CASSPASGGLETQYF. CDR3 in DNA: TGTGCCAGCAGTCCCGCTAGCGGGGGTCTGGAGACCCAGTACTTC.

This chain joins TRBV5-1 and TRBJ2-5; 11 bases line up with TRBD2. Germline CDR1 reads SGHRS; CDR2 reads YFSETQ. This CDR3 has 16 residues. Trimming took 4 bases from V and 1 from J; bases not matched to a gene: 6. The CDR3 DNA reads TGCGCCAGCAGCCCAGGGACTAGCGGCCTCCAAGAGACCCAGTACTTC. Its translation is CASSPGTSGLQETQYF.

The chain links TRBV12-3 or TRBV12-4 to TRBJ1-1, with 7 bases that match TRBD1. The CDR3 runs to 13 residues. The V and J ends lost 9 bases and 6 bases, in that order; junction bases with no gene match: 10. The CDR3 sequence: CASLGQAKAEAFF. The DNA of the CDR3 is TGTGCCAGTCTTGGACAGGCTAAGGCTGAAGCTTTCTTT.

The sample holds a few counts of this clone. The chain employs TRBV11-3 and TRBJ1-1; D uncertain. The ends were cut back, 0 bases at V and 4 bases at J, with 6 bases in the middle. Germline values: CDR1 SGHNT, CDR2 YENEEA. The CDR3 is 13 amino acids. This CDR3 reads CASSLDRGTEAFF. For the CDR3, the DNA is TGTGCCAGCAGCTTAGATCGAGGCACTGAAGCTTTCTTT. Filled out from reference TRBV11-3 and TRBJ1-1, the complete variable domain reads EAGVVQSPRYKIIEKKQPVAFWCNPISGHNTLYWYLQNLGQGPELLIRYENEEAVDDSQLPKDRFSAERLKGVDSTLKIQPAELGDSAVYLCASSLDRGTEAFFGQGTRLTVV.